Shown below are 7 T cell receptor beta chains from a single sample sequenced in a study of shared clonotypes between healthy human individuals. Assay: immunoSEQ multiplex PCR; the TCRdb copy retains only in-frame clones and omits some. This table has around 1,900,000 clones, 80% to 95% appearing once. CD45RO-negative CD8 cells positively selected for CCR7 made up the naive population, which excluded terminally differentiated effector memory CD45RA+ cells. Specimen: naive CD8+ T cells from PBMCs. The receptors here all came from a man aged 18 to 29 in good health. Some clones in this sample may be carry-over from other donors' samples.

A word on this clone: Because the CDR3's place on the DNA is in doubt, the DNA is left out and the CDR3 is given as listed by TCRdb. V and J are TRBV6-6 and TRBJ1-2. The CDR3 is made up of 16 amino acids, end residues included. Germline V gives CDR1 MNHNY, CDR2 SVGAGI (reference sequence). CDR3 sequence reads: CASSFLETSFLYGYTF.

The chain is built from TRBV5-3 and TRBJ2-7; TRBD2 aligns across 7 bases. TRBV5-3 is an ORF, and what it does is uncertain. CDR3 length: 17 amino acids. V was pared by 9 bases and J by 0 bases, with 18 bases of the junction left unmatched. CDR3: CAIKGVPGLQSSYEQYF. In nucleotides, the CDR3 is TGTGCCATAAAGGGTGTCCCGGGACTACAGAGCTCCTACGAGCAGTACTTC.

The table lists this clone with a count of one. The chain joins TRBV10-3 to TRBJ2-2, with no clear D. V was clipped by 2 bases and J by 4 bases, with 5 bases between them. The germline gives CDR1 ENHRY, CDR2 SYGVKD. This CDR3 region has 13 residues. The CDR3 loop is CAISERFTGELFF. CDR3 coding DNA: TGTGCCATCAGTGAGAGGTTCACCGGGGAGCTGTTTTTT.

Written as DNA, the CDR3 is TGTGCCAGCAGCCAAGAGGGTCCGGGGCTATCCTACGAGCAGTACTTC. Translation: CASSQEGPGLSYEQYF. The V gene is TRBV4-2, the J gene TRBJ2-7; D may be TRBD1 or TRBD2 (5 bases each). Germline CDR1 LGHNA, CDR2 YNFKEQ. There are 16 residues in the CDR3. The V end lost 0 bases, the J end lost 1 base, and 13 bases lay between the germline ends.

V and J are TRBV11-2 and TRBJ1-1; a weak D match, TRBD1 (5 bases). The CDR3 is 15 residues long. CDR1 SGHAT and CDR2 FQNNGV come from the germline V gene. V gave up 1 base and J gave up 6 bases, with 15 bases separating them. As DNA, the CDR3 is TGTGCCAGCAGCTTAGGTGGGGGTAGGCAGTCTGAAGCTTTCTTT. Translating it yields CASSLGGGRQSEAFF.

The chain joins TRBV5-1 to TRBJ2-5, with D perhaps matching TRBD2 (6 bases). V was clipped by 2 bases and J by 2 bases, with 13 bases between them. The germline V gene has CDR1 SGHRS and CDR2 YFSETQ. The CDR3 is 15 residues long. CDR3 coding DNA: TGCGCCAGCAGCTTAGTTGCGGGGCCGCAAGAGACCCAGTACTTC. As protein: CASSLVAGPQETQYF.

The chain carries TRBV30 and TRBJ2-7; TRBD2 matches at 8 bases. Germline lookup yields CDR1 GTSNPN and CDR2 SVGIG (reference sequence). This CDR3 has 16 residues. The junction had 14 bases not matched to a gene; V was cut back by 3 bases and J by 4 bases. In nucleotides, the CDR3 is TGTGCCTGGAGCGCTCCTGGGGGGCGGGAGGAGTACGAGCAGTACTTC. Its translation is CAWSAPGGREEYEQYF.